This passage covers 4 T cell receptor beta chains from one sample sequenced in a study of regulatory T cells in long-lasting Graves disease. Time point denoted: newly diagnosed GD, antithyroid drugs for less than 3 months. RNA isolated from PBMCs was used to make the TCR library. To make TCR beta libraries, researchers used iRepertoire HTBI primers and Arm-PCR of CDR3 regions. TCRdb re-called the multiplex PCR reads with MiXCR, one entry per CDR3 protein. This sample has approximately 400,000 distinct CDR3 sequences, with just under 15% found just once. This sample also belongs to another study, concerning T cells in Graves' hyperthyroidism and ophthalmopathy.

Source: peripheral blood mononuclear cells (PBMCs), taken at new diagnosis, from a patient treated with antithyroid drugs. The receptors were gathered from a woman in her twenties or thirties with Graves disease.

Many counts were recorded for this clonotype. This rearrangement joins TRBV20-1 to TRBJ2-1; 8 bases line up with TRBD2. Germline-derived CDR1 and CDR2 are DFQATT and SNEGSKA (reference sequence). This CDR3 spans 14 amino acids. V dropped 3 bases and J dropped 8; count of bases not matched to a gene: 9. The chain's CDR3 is CSASEREPPYEQFF. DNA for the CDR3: TGCAGTGCTAGTGAGCGGGAGCCCCCATATGAGCAGTTCTTC.

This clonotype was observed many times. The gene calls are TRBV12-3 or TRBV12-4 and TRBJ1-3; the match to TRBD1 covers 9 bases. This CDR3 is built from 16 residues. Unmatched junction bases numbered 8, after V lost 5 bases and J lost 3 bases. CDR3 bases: TGTGCCAGCAGTACCGGACAGGGGTTCTTTGGAAACACCATATATTTT. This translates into CASSTGQGFFGNTIYF.

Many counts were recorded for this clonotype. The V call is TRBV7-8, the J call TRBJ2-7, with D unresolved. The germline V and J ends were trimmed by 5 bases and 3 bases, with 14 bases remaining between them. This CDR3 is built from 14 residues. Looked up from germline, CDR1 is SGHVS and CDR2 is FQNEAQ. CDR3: CASSPWGNIYEQYF. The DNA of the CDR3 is TGTGCCAGCAGCCCCTGGGGTAATATCTACGAGCAGTACTTC.

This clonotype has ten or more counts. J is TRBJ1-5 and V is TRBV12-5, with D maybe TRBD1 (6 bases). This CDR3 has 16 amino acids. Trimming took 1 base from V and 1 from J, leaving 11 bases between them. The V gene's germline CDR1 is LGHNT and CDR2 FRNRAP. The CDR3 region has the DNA TGTGCTAGTGGTTTGGACTCGGACAGAAGCAATCAGCCCCAGCATTTT. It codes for CASGLDSDRSNQPQHF.